The T cell receptor (beta chain) described here comes from a study of CD8+ T cells in alopecia areata. Study details: Treated patients swallowed 5 to 10 mg of oral tofacitinib twice daily. Tofacitinib was given for 6 to 18 months, then stopped for 6 months. The study, taken as a whole, reports: Especially in alopecia totalis/universalis, lesional scalp showed greater clonality than normal scalp did.

Deletions cut 4 bases from V and 8 bases from J, with 14 bases between. Germline V gives CDR1 SGHTA, CDR2 FQGTGA. The CDR3 is made up of 13 amino acids. Notes on this clone: Its specificity is not known.

RNA, once extracted, was reverse transcribed into cDNA for use as the sequencing template. Using immunoSEQ multiplex PCR, the repertoire was profiled, and TCRdb retains in-frame clones only, with some absent. The sample consists of 100,000 to 150,000 clones, more than 40% of them appearing once. Starting from PBMCs, sorting isolated CD4+ and CD8+ T cells. The sample in question was CD8+ T cells sorted from blood, obtained at week 0. The J gene is TRBJ1-2, the V gene TRBV7-3; D gene uncertain. This receptor was taken from a human donor with alopecia areata. The DNA of the CDR3 is TGTGCCAGCAGCTCCGCAGCAGGCGTAGGCTACACCTTC. Translated, it gives CASSSAAGVGYTF.